The 27 T cell receptor beta chains below all came from one sample that was sequenced in a study of T cells in Graves' hyperthyroidism and ophthalmopathy. TCR beta CDR3 sequences were amplified from RNA transcripts. HTBI primers were employed in a first-round RT-PCR of the TCR CDR3. TCRdb independently ran MiXCR on the multiplex PCR reads; one entry per CDR3 protein. The sample lists about 600,000 distinct CDR3 sequences, 16% occurring once. What was sequenced was blood. The receptors derive from a woman in her 40s with Graves' ophthalmopathy.

This clonotype was counted between two and nine times. The V call is TRBV28, the J call TRBJ1-2; D uncertain. Trimming shortened V by 6 bases and J by 5 bases, and 13 bases separated the two germline ends. CDR3 length: 13 amino acids. The germline CDR1 and CDR2 sequences are MDHEN and SYDVKM. The CDR3 sequence is CASSRTAMYGYTF. DNA for the CDR3: TGTGCCAGCAGCCGCACAGCAATGTATGGCTACACCTTC.

This clonotype was picked up a small number of times. The chain couples TRBV5-6 to TRBJ2-5; 9 bases map to TRBD1. The CDR3 has 15 amino acids. The germline V gene has CDR1 SGHDT and CDR2 YYEEEE. The junction had 5 bases not matched to a gene; V was cut back by 0 bases and J by 5 bases. The CDR3 region is CASSLAPGQGETQYF. Written as DNA, the CDR3 is TGTGCCAGCAGCTTGGCCCCCGGACAGGGGGAGACCCAGTACTTC.

The chain is built from TRBV12-3 or TRBV12-4 and TRBJ2-2; no clear D gene. V was trimmed by 3 bases and J by 4 bases, leaving 12 bases between them. This CDR3 comprises 15 residues. As DNA, the CDR3 is TGTGCCAGCAGTTTTTTATACTTACGCACCGGGGAGCTGTTTTTT. It is translated as CASSFLYLRTGELFF.

This clonotype was seen a few times. The rearrangement uses TRBV5-1 and TRBJ2-6, with 13 bases lining up with TRBD2. Germline values: CDR1 SGHRS, CDR2 YFSETQ. CDR3 length: 16 amino acids. V lost 3 bases to trimming and J lost 4 bases; unmatched junction nucleotides: 1. The CDR3 DNA sequence: TGCGCCAGCAGCTGGACTAGCGGGAGAGGGGCCAACGTCCTGACTTTC. This codes for CASSWTSGRGANVLTF.

On this clonotype itself: Since a much larger clone is just one base distant, this may be a read error. The rearrangement links TRBV2 to TRBJ2-7; TRBD1 is a possible D gene (7 bases). There are 16 residues in the CDR3. Trimming took off 4 bases at V and 0 bases at J, with 16 bases between the two ends. Germline CDR1 reads SNHLY; CDR2 reads FYNNEI. The CDR3 loop reads CASSVLGGDSSYEQYF. CDR3 bases: TGTGCCAGCAGTGTTCTTGGAGGGGACAGCTCCTACGAGCAGTACTTC.

This clonotype was seen repeatedly, ten times or more. V usage is TRBV6-1 and J usage is TRBJ1-1, with D perhaps matching TRBD1 (5 bases). Germline V lookup: CDR1 MNHNS, CDR2 SASEGT. Trimming left V 7 bases short and J 0 bases short, with 12 bases between. There are 14 residues in the CDR3. The CDR3 DNA follows: TGTGCCAGCATTGGGGCAGGGCTGAACACTGAAGCTTTCTTT. As protein: CASIGAGLNTEAFF.

This chain joins TRBV28 and TRBJ2-2; either TRBD1 or TRBD2 may supply D (7 bases each). There are 15 residues in the CDR3. Per the germline V gene, CDR1 is MDHEN and CDR2 is SYDVKM. With 8 bases removed from V and 4 bases from J, the gap between germline ends came to 17 bases. CDR3 loop: CASAQGGAFTGELFF. Here the CDR3 DNA reads TGTGCCAGCGCCCAGGGGGGGGCTTTCACCGGGGAGCTGTTTTTT.

The chain couples TRBV29-1 to TRBJ1-6; D uncertain. V lost 8 bases to trimming and J lost 10 bases, with 9 bases between them. CDR3 length: 10 residues. CDR1 is SQVTM and CDR2 is ANQGSEA in the germline V gene. In DNA form, the CDR3 reads TGCAGCTCGGCGATATCACCCCTCCACTTT. Amino acids: CSSAISPLHF.

Only a few counts were recorded for this clonotype. V usage is TRBV10-3 and J usage is TRBJ2-1; 12 bases align to TRBD2. Trimming at V came to 3 bases and at J to 8 bases, leaving 5 bases not matched to a gene. CDR3 length equals 15 residues. CDR1 is ENHRY and CDR2 is SYGVKD in the germline V gene. The CDR3 bases are TGTGCCATCAGTGATTCTAGCGGGGGGGCCTATGAGCAGTTCTTC. It is translated as CAISDSSGGAYEQFF.

The chain couples TRBV30 to TRBJ2-4; D is ambiguous. Per the germline V gene, CDR1 is GTSNPN and CDR2 is SVGIG (reference sequence). Trimming took 1 base from V and 0 from J, leaving 10 bases between them. The CDR3 has 15 residues. CDR3 sequence (DNA): TGTGCCTGGAGTGGAACAAGAATAGCCAAAAACATTCAGTACTTC. Translating it yields CAWSGTRIAKNIQYF.

This clonotype occurred a few times. This chain links TRBV20-1 with TRBJ2-4, with a tentative D call TRBD2 (6 bases). Germline V gives CDR1 DFQATT, CDR2 SNEGSKA (reference sequence). The CDR3 loop spans 15 amino acids. With 4 bases removed from V and 0 bases from J, the gap between germline ends came to 13 bases. CDR3 sequence (DNA): TGCAGTGCTAAGGGACTTGCTATAGCCAAAAACATTCAGTACTTC. This translates into CSAKGLAIAKNIQYF.

The DNA for the CDR3 is TGTGCCAGTAGTCCGGGACAGGGAAGGACCAATCAGCCCCAGCATTTT. It specifies CASSPGQGRTNQPQHF. The genes are TRBV19 and TRBJ1-5, with 9 positions matching TRBD1. CDR1 is LNHDA, CDR2 SQIVND, per germline (reference sequence). There are 16 residues in the CDR3. V shed 5 bases and J 3 bases; nucleotides not matched to a gene: 8. The full variable domain, with the rest looked up from reference TRBV19 and TRBJ1-5, is DGGITQSPKYLFRKEGQNVTLSCEQNLNHDAMYWYRQDPGQGLRLIYYSQIVNDFQKGDIAEGYSVSREKKESFPLTVTSAQKNPTAFYLCASSPGQGRTNQPQHFGDGTRLSIL.

This clonotype was recorded many times. The chain links TRBV11-2 to TRBJ1-5; D is uncertain. Between the trimmed V and J ends, which lost 5 bases and 4 bases, there was a span of 9 bases. There are 13 residues in the CDR3. CDR1 and CDR2 from the germline V gene are SGHAT and FQNNGV. CDR3 amino acids: CASSLRENQPQHF. The CDR3 DNA sequence: TGTGCCAGCAGCCTGCGGGAGAATCAGCCCCAGCATTTT.

This chain connects TRBV27 to TRBJ2-5, with 8 bases identical to TRBD2. The CDR3 loop spans 16 amino acids. Losses at the gene ends were 6 bases for V and 0 bases for J; bases not matched to a gene: 9. CDR1 and CDR2 from the germline V gene are MNHEY and SMNVEV (reference sequence). CDR3 nucleotide sequence: TGTGCCAGCAGGGGACTAGTGGGGGCCTACCAAGAGACCCAGTACTTC. Encoded protein: CASRGLVGAYQETQYF.

This clonotype showed up just a few times. The rearrangement joins TRBV7-9 to TRBJ1-1; D gene ambiguous. Germline values: CDR1 SEHNR, CDR2 FQNEAQ (reference sequence). CDR3 size: 13 residues. V lost 5 bases, J lost 10 bases, and 17 bases lay in between. The CDR3 sequence is CASSLDWGEGAFF. The DNA of the CDR3 is TGTGCCAGCAGCCTAGACTGGGGTGAGGGAGCTTTCTTT. Drawing the rest from reference TRBV7-9 and TRBJ1-1, the complete variable domain is DTGVSQNPRHKITKRGQNVTFRCDPISEHNRLYWYRQTLGQGPEFLTYFQNEAQLEKSRLLSDRFSAERPKGSFSTLEIQRTEQGDSAMYLCASSLDWGEGAFFGQGTRLTVV.

The genes are TRBV18 and TRBJ2-1, with 8 bases lining up with TRBD2. V was clipped by 3 bases and J by 8 bases; unmatched bases: 21. The CDR3 consists of 19 residues. From germline, CDR1 is KGHSH and CDR2 LQKENI. The CDR3 nucleotides are TGTGCCAGCTCACCCCCCACAGGCCTGACTAGCGCCAAGGTTCATGAGCAGTTCTTC. Translating gives CASSPPTGLTSAKVHEQFF.

The rearrangement uses TRBV20-1 and TRBJ2-2; D may be TRBD1 or TRBD2 (5 bases each). Looked up from germline, CDR1 is DFQATT and CDR2 is SNEGSKA (reference sequence). V lost 7 bases to trimming and J lost 0 bases, with 9 bases between them. The CDR3 is 13 amino acids. The CDR3 is CSGRGSNTGELFF. The CDR3 region has the DNA TGCAGTGGCCGGGGCTCGAACACCGGGGAGCTGTTTTTT.

This clonotype was detected ten times or more. J is TRBJ2-5 and V is TRBV12-3 or TRBV12-4; 11 bases map to TRBD1. CDR3 size: 14 residues. Unmatched junction bases numbered 4, after V lost 6 bases and J lost 4 bases. CDR3 residues: CASRPDRGPETQYF. Here the CDR3 DNA reads TGTGCCAGCAGGCCGGACAGGGGGCCAGAGACCCAGTACTTC.

This clonotype was counted a few times. The chain links TRBV19 to TRBJ2-1; 10 bases fit TRBD2. Per germline, CDR1 LNHDA and CDR2 SQIVND (reference sequence). CDR3 length: 15 residues. The ends lost 8 bases at V and 6 bases at J; junction bases unmatched: 10. The CDR3 nucleotides are TGTGCCAGTCACGAAGCGGGGGGGAGGGTCAATGAGCAGTTCTTC. It encodes CASHEAGGRVNEQFF.

The rearrangement uses TRBV7-9 and TRBJ2-6; D is ambiguous. The CDR3 runs 16 residues. Looked up from germline, CDR1 is SEHNR and CDR2 is FQNEAQ (reference sequence). The V gene lost 3 bases and the J gene lost 0 bases, with 9 bases spanning the gap. CDR3 loop: CASSFMGISGANVLTF. CDR3 coding DNA: TGTGCCAGCAGCTTTATGGGCATCTCTGGGGCCAACGTCCTGACTTTC. Based on the CDR3 plus reference TRBV7-9 and TRBJ2-6, the full variable domain is DTGVSQNPRHKITKRGQNVTFRCDPISEHNRLYWYRQTLGQGPEFLTYFQNEAQLEKSRLLSDRFSAERPKGSFSTLEIQRTEQGDSAMYLCASSFMGISGANVLTFGAGSRLTVL.

This sequence joins TRBV6-1 and TRBJ2-1, with 12 bases identical to TRBD2. Germline trimming cut 6 bases from V and 5 bases from J; bases unmatched to any gene: 11. The CDR3 is made up of 17 amino acids. CDR1 and CDR2 (germline): MNHNS, SASEGT. As DNA, the CDR3 is TGTGCCAGCAGCTCTAGACTAGCGGGGGCCCGACACAATGAGCAGTTCTTC. This gives the protein CASSSRLAGARHNEQFF.

Comments on this clonotype: A junction end diverges from the germline sequence, so it may reflect a read error. This chain connects TRBV7-6 to TRBJ2-3, with 9 bases lining up with TRBD1. CDR3 length: 15 residues. Germline values: CDR1 SGHVS, CDR2 FNYEAQ. CDR3 sequence (DNA): TGTGCCAGCAGCTCCTTTGACAGGGGGACAGGTACGCAGTATTTT. It encodes CASSSFDRGTGTQYF.

This clonotype was observed a handful of times. V usage is TRBV7-9 and J usage is TRBJ2-1; TRBD1 matches 7 bases. The CDR3 runs to 14 residues. After removal of 4 bases from V and 7 bases from J, the junction contained 7 bases not matched to a gene. CDR1 SEHNR and CDR2 FQNEAQ come from the germline V gene (reference sequence). The CDR3 sequence: CASSSRTGFNEQFF. Here the CDR3 DNA reads TGTGCCAGCAGCTCCCGGACAGGATTTAATGAGCAGTTCTTC.

This clonotype was counted at least ten times. The chain combines TRBV29-1 with TRBJ1-1; 8 bases map to TRBD1. The germline V gene has CDR1 SQVTM and CDR2 ANQGSEA. The CDR3 has 14 residues. Trimming removed 4 bases from V and 3 bases from J; junction bases left unmatched: 7. The CDR3 loop is CSVGGDRGYTEAFF. In DNA, the CDR3 is TGCAGCGTTGGGGGTGACAGGGGTTACACTGAAGCTTTCTTT.

There are a few counts of this clonotype. V and J are TRBV5-1 and TRBJ1-2; tentatively, D is TRBD1 (5 bases). Germline-derived CDR1 and CDR2 are SGHRS and YFSETQ. This CDR3 has 15 residues. Trimming took 4 bases from V and 8 from J, leaving 21 bases between them. In nucleotides, the CDR3 is TGCGCCAGCAGCAAAGGGACGGATCCCCTGTGGGGCTACACCTTC. It translates to CASSKGTDPLWGYTF.

Notes on this clonotype: The conserved phenylalanine or tryptophan normally closing the CDR3 is absent here, so this likely arose from a read error. The chain is built from TRBV27 and TRBJ2-7; 7 bases match TRBD2. There are 14 residues in the CDR3. Per germline, CDR1 MNHEY and CDR2 SMNVEV (reference sequence). The ends lost 2 bases at V and 2 bases at J; junction bases unmatched: 3. CDR3 DNA: TGTGCCAGCAGTTTAAAGCGGGGCCCCTACGAGCAGTACCTC. Its protein is CASSLKRGPYEQYL.

The chain couples TRBV15 to TRBJ1-5, with 10 bases matching TRBD1. CDR3 length equals 17 residues. Trimming took 0 bases from V and 2 from J; bases not matched to a gene: 4. Germline values: CDR1 LNHNV, CDR2 YYDKDF (reference sequence). CDR3 coding DNA: TGTGCCACCAGCAGAGATCGGGGACAGGGGCGCAATCAGCCCCAGCATTTT. It translates to CATSRDRGQGRNQPQHF.